This TCR beta chain was profiled in a study of cytomegalovirus exposure and HLA in healthy donors. The study, taken as a whole, reports: An analysis that came later showed most CMV-associated TCR beta chains appearing HLA-restricted.

Use of 60 Vbeta and 13 Jbeta primers characterized the PCR. TCRdb's table, derived via immunoSEQ multiplex PCR, lists solely in-frame clones and lacks some. The sample consists of approximately 100,000 clones, about two thirds of them appearing once. This clone has a handful of counts. Its antigen is unidentified. The sequence derives from a boy between 5 and 17 years old in good health and CMV-seronegative. Sequenced input: PBMCs.

As DNA, the CDR3 is TGTGCCATCAGGGCAGGGCAGGGCGAAAAACTGTTTTTT. Protein: CAIRAGQGEKLFF. V gene TRBV10-3 combines with J gene TRBJ1-4, with D possibly being TRBD1 (5 bases). The CDR3 is 13 residues long. V lost 6 bases, J lost 8 bases, and 13 bases lay in between. Germline loops: CDR1 ENHRY, CDR2 SYGVKD.